These T cell receptor beta chains were read from a single sample in a study of monozygotic twins with inflammatory bowel disease. TCRdb reprocessed the 5' RACE reads, with one entry per CDR3 protein and no DNA. The sample totals about 150,000 distinct CDR3 sequences. The sample comprised blood. Receptors were obtained from a human donor with ulcerative colitis or Crohn's disease, or a healthy co-twin of an affected twin (not recorded which). Each CDR3 is given with its conserved first and last residue.

TRBJ2-1,TRBV7-9,CARGQARSYNEQFF
TRBJ2-1,TRBV2,CASRGGSSYNEQFF
TRBJ2-2,TRBV2,CVSSRQGRNTGELFF
TRBJ2-7,TRBV10-3,CAISETSYEQYF
TRBJ2-3,TRBV5-5,CASSLGDRVTDTQYF
TRBJ1-1,TRBV7-3,CASSPGWNTEAFF
TRBJ2-7,TRBV6-2/TRBV6-3,CASEASASYEQYF
TRBJ2-1,TRBV29-1,CSIGLAGALGEQFF
TRBJ2-3,TRBV20-1,CSARWDREVTDTQYF
TRBJ2-7,TRBV5-1,CASSLGTSGRLRSSYEQYF
TRBJ2-1,TRBV5-6,CASSLFSAYNNEQFF
TRBJ2-7,TRBV6-2/TRBV6-3,CASSTGQGRTYEQYF
TRBJ1-3,TRBV20-1,CSARPSDRAWGNTIYF
TRBJ2-5,TRBV28,CASNPDPEGQGLKTQYF
TRBJ1-4,TRBV3-1,CASSLKGGEKLFF
TRBJ2-7,TRBV5-1,CASRRDRGIDEQYF
TRBJ2-1,TRBV7-3,CASCSGNMDEQFF
TRBJ2-5,TRBV5-1,CASSLTGTSGMETQYF
TRBJ2-2,TRBV4-3,CASSQAPSGNNGELFF
TRBJ1-6,TRBV28,CASSGTVNNSPLHF
TRBJ1-6,TRBV10-3,CAISPDSYSPLHF
TRBJ2-7,TRBV29-1,CSVVVSAAYEQYF
TRBJ2-7,TRBV10-3,CAISPGQGPLEQYF
TRBJ2-2,TRBV5-5,CASSYDPGTNTGELFF
TRBJ2-5,TRBV20-1,CSATRTSQETQYF
TRBJ2-7,TRBV3-1,CASSPPTGFITYEQYF
TRBJ1-6,TRBV24-1,CATNDGYNSPLHF
TRBJ1-1,TRBV5-1,CASSLGQHTEAFF
TRBJ1-6,TRBV5-1,CASSLGGRTANSPLHF
TRBJ2-2,TRBV5-1,CASSLDDTGELFF
TRBJ1-3,TRBV6-1,CASRQGGLSGNTIYF
TRBJ2-1,TRBV24-1,CATSDGPADEQFF
TRBJ2-7,TRBV7-8,CASSQEGVPPYEQYF
TRBJ2-1,TRBV12-3/TRBV12-4,CASSLENNEQFF
TRBJ2-7,TRBV7-6,CASTPPGQGVYEQYF
TRBJ2-3,TRBV5-1,CASSSTGGSDTQYF
TRBJ2-3,TRBV7-2,CASSFDGGGDTQYF
TRBJ2-5,TRBV29-1,CSVTGQVSETQYF
TRBJ1-1,TRBV20-1,CSASRRTGVAEAFF
TRBJ2-7,TRBV20-1,CSASRTSGSSYEQYF
TRBJ1-5,TRBV18,CASSRSGDSNQPQHF
TRBJ1-5,TRBV24-1,CATRDRGNNQPQHF
TRBJ2-2,TRBV20-1,CSAQTSGSFPGELFF
TRBJ1-2,TRBV6-2/TRBV6-3,CASNPDGRESGYGYTF
TRBJ2-7,TRBV20-1,CSASLPRTGAYEQYF
TRBJ2-1,TRBV6-2/TRBV6-3,CASGGVYNEQFF
TRBJ1-1,TRBV20-1,CSAKGQTNTEAFF
TRBJ2-5,TRBV12-3/TRBV12-4,CASSGTRGETQYF
TRBJ1-1,TRBV29-1,CSVEEPVLLMSFF
TRBJ2-7,TRBV10-3,CAISELGGGREQYF
TRBJ2-7,TRBV6-5,CASSFDETNYEQYF
TRBJ1-2,TRBV20-1,CSATGTAGSNYGYTF
TRBJ2-3,TRBV7-3,CASSSLAGAGTDTQYF
TRBJ2-1,TRBV6-1,CASSERRSYNEQFF
TRBJ2-7,TRBV19,CASSKRLADEQYF